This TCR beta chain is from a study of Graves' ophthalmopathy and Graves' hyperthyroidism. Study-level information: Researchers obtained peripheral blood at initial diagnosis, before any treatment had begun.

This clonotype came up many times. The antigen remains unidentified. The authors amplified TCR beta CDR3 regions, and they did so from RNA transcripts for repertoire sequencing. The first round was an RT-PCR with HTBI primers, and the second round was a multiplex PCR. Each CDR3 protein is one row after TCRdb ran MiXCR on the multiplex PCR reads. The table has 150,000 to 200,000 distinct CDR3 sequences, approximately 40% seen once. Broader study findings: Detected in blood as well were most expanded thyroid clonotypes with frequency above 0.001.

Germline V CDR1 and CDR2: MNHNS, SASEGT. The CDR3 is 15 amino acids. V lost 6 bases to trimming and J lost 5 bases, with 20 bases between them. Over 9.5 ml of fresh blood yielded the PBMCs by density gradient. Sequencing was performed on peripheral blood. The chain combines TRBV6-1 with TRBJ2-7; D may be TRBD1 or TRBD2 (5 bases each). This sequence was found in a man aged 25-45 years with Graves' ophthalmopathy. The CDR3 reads CASSSGRLYANEQYF. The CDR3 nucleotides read TGTGCCAGCAGCTCAGGGAGACTTTACGCTAACGAGCAGTACTTC.